This is a list of T cell receptor beta chains from one sample in a study of T cells in Graves' hyperthyroidism and ophthalmopathy. TCRdb reprocessed the multiplex PCR reads via MiXCR and lists one record per CDR3 protein. The sample lists fewer than 450,000 distinct CDR3 sequences, approximately 18% occurring once. Input material: blood. These receptors came from a woman aged 30 to 39 with Graves' hyperthyroidism that later progressed to Graves' ophthalmopathy. CDR3s include the opening cysteine and the closing phenylalanine or tryptophan. A D gene is named only where the DNA matches it firmly. The size of a clone is reported for some rows only, either as once, few or many, or as a class for expanded clones.

clone_size d_call j_call v_call cdr3_nt cdr3_aa
few TRBD2 TRBJ2-1 TRBV6-1 TGTGCCAGCAGTGAAGAGTTGGCGGGAGGATACAATGAGCAGTTCTTC CASSEELAGGYNEQFF
many - TRBJ2-5 TRBV4-1 TGCGCCAGCAGCCAAGATGGACAGAGCCAAGAGACCCAGTACTTC CASSQDGQSQETQYF
many - TRBJ1-4 TRBV7-9 TGTGCCAGCAGCCCGAGGACAGCCGAAAATGAAAAACTGTTTTTT CASSPRTAENEKLFF
many TRBD1 TRBJ2-1 TRBV2 TGTGCCAGCCTGGACAGGGTACAGTTCTTC CASLDRVQFF
many - TRBJ1-1 TRBV4-2 TGTGCCAGCAGCCAAGATGGGTCTACTTTCCCGAACACTGAAGCTTTCTTT CASSQDGSTFPNTEAFF
many TRBD2 TRBJ2-5 TRBV7-8 TGTGCCAGCAGCTTATCGAAGACTAGCGGGGGGCGGGTCTGGGAGACCCAGTACTTC CASSLSKTSGGRVWETQYF
- TRBD2 TRBJ2-1 TRBV27 TGTGCCAGCAGTCCTGGGACTAGCGGGAATTACAATGAGCAGTTCTTC CASSPGTSGNYNEQFF
many - TRBJ1-5 TRBV10-3 TGTGCCATCAGTGAAGGGCCAGGGGTGGGCAATCAGCCCCAGCATTTT CAISEGPGVGNQPQHF
many - TRBJ2-1 TRBV3-1 TGTGCCAGCAGCCAAGAGGGGGAAGGCTCCTACAATGAGCAGTTCTTC CASSQEGEGSYNEQFF
few - TRBJ2-3 TRBV5-1 TGCGCCAGCAGCTCAGCCCCGGGACTTAACACAGATACGCAGTATTTT CASSSAPGLNTDTQYF
- TRBD1 TRBJ1-6 TRBV6-1 TGTGCCAGCAGAGACAGGGGGCTTTCAAACGACTCACCCCTCCACTTT CASRDRGLSNDSPLHF
- - TRBJ2-7 TRBV2 TGTGCCAGCAGCGACTCAGACCCGACCTACGAGCAGTACTTC CASSDSDPTYEQYF
many - TRBJ2-7 TRBV6-1 TGTGCCAGCAGTAGGGACTCCAAGTACGAGCAGTACTTC CASSRDSKYEQYF
many - TRBJ2-1 TRBV20-1 TGCAGTGCTAGAGGGGGCGGGGGCCTATCCTACAATGAGCAGTTCTTC CSARGGGGLSYNEQFF
many - TRBJ2-5 TRBV27 TGTGCCAGCGCAAACTACCAGACACAAGAGACCCAGTACTTC CASANYQTQETQYF
few - TRBJ1-1 TRBV9 TGTGCCAGCAGCTCAAAGGGACTCCCGCACACTGAAGCTTTCTTT CASSSKGLPHTEAFF
many - TRBJ1-6 TRBV27 TGTGCCAGCAGTTTATGGGCGGGATCGGCACCCCTCCACTTT CASSLWAGSAPLHF
many - TRBJ2-5 TRBV7-9 TGTGCCAGCAGCTTAGTCCTTGGAGAGACCCAGTACTTC CASSLVLGETQYF
many - TRBJ1-1 TRBV29-1 TGCAGCGTTGAAGCTTGGGAGTTGAACACTGAAGCTTTCTTT CSVEAWELNTEAFF
few TRBD1 TRBJ2-4 TRBV29-1 TGCAGCGTTGACCTCTGGGACAGGGATGCCAAAAACATTCAGTACTTC CSVDLWDRDAKNIQYF
many TRBD1 TRBJ1-2 TRBV28 TGTGCCAGCAGTTACAGGGGGCCCCCTAACTATGGCTACACCTTC CASSYRGPPNYGYTF
many - TRBJ2-7 TRBV7-9 TGTGCCAGCAGCCCTCAGCCGGGGGTTAGCTCCTACGAGCAGTACTTC CASSPQPGVSSYEQYF
- - TRBJ2-7 TRBV7-8 TGTGCCAGCAGCTTAGTACCAGAGATCTCCTACGAGCAGTACTTC CASSLVPEISYEQYF
few - TRBJ2-7 TRBV13 TGTGCCAGCAGCCCGGGAGACAGGCGGAGCTCCTACGAGCAGTACTTC CASSPGDRRSSYEQYF
many TRBD1 TRBJ1-1 TRBV3-1 TGTGCCAGCAGCCTGGGACAGGGGAACACCCCTGAAGCTTTCTTT CASSLGQGNTPEAFF
- - TRBJ1-1 TRBV29-1 TGCAGCGTTGACCAAGGCAGCACTGAAGCTTTCTTT CSVDQGSTEAFF
many TRBD1 TRBJ1-1 TRBV6-2/TRBV6-3 TGTGCCAGCAGTTACCCCCTAGACAGGGGTAAGACTGAAGCTTTCTTT CASSYPLDRGKTEAFF
- - TRBJ2-7 TRBV7-3 TGTGCCAGCAGCTACGACAGTCTTGGGGAGCAGTACTTC CASSYDSLGEQYF
many - TRBJ2-2 TRBV3-1 TGTGCCAGCAGCCAAGTTCGCACCGGGGAGCTGTTTTTT CASSQVRTGELFF
many - TRBJ2-3 TRBV7-9 TGTGCCAGCAGCCGACTAGATCGGACAGATACGCAGTATTTT CASSRLDRTDTQYF
- - TRBJ2-5 TRBV24-1 TGTGCCACCAGTGATTCACAGGGTTCGGGAGAGACCCAGTACTTC CATSDSQGSGETQYF
many - TRBJ1-2 TRBV20-1 TGCAGTGCTAGAGTTACTACAGGGAACTATGGCTACACCTTC CSARVTTGNYGYTF
many - TRBJ1-5 TRBV2 TGTGCCAGCAGAGAGGGTTTATCTAGCAATCAGCCCCAGCATTTT CASREGLSSNQPQHF
many - TRBJ2-7 TRBV10-3 TGTGCCATCAGGGTAGGGGGGGACACCTCCTACGAGCAGTACTTC CAIRVGGDTSYEQYF
many - TRBJ2-2 TRBV27 TGTGCCAGCAGTAGAACCTACAACACCGGGGAGCTGTTTTTT CASSRTYNTGELFF
many - TRBJ2-5 TRBV12-3/TRBV12-4 TGTGCCAGCAGTTTAGTGGGCGGCAGGCCCCAGTACTTC CASSLVGGRPQYF
- TRBD1 TRBJ1-1 TRBV2 TGTGCCAGCAGTGGAGGGGGGACAGGATACACTGAAGCTTTCTTT CASSGGGTGYTEAFF
many - TRBJ2-7 TRBV9 TGTGCCAGCAGCGTAACCCCCGGGTACGAGCAGTACTTC CASSVTPGYEQYF
- - TRBJ2-6 TRBV7-7 TGTGCCATAGGAGGCTCTGGGGCCAACGTCCTGACTTTC CAIGGSGANVLTF
many TRBD2 TRBJ2-7 TRBV6-5 TGTGCCAGCAGTTACGGTGTTCTAGCGGACCAATACGAGCAGTACTTC CASSYGVLADQYEQYF
many TRBD2 TRBJ2-1 TRBV27 TGTGCCAGCAGACCGGGACTAGCGGGAGGCAATGAGCAGTTCTTC CASRPGLAGGNEQFF
- TRBD1 TRBJ2-7 TRBV7-9 TGTGCCAGCAGCTTCACAGGGGGCGCGGAGGAGCAGTACTTC CASSFTGGAEEQYF
many TRBD2 TRBJ2-5 TRBV5-5 TGTGCCAGCAGCATCGGACTAGAAGAGACCCAGTACTTC CASSIGLEETQYF
many TRBD1 TRBJ1-2 TRBV29-1 TGCAGCGTGGATGGACAGGGAATCGTCGGTGGCTACACCTTC CSVDGQGIVGGYTF
many - TRBJ1-2 TRBV3-1 TGTGCCAGCAGCCAAGGGGCTAGTAACTATGGCTACACCTTC CASSQGASNYGYTF
many - TRBJ2-1 TRBV20-1 TGCAGTGCTAGAGGGGGTGGCCATGAGCAGTTCTTC CSARGGGHEQFF